This T cell receptor (beta chain) stems from a study of T-cell memory formation after mild COVID-19. 5'RACE with constant-segment primers yielded barcoded, UMI-tagged TCR alpha and TCR beta cDNA libraries. TCRdb called the 5' RACE reads again in MiXCR, with one record for every CDR3 protein. Among about 100,000 distinct CDR3 sequences listed, about 15% were seen once. The sequenced sample consisted of PBMCs or a T cell subset sorted from them (not recorded which). The sequence came from a man younger than 30 who had mild COVID-19 (a few samples of this study predate the infection). Cell type and time point are not known.

Here the CDR3 reads CASSQAVSGSSYNSPLHF. The CDR3 region has the DNA TGCGCCAGCAGCCAAGCGGTTTCGGGGAGCTCCTATAATTCACCCCTCCACTTT. The chain combines TRBV4-1 with TRBJ1-6; D is uncertain. Per the germline V gene, CDR1 is MGHRA and CDR2 is YSYEKL. Trimming removed 1 base at V and 0 bases at J, with 13 bases between. This CDR3 has 18 residues.